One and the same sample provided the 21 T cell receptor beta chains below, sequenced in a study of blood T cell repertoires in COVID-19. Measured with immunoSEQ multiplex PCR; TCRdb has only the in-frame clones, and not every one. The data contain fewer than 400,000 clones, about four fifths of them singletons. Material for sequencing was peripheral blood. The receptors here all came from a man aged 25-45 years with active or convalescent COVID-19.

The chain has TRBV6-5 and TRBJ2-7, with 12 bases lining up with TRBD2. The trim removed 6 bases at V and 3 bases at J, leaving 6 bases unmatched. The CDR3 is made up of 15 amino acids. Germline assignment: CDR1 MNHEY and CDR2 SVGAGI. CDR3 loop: CASRRTSGTIYEQYF. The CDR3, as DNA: TGTGCCAGCAGGAGGACTAGCGGGACCATCTACGAGCAGTACTTC.

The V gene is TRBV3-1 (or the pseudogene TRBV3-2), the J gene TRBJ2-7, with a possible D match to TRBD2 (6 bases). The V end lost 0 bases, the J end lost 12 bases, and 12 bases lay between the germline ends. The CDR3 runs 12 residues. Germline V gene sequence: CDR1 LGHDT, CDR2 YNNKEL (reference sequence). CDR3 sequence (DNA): TGTGCCAGCAGCCAAGAATCTAGCGCGACGTACTTC. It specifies CASSQESSATYF.

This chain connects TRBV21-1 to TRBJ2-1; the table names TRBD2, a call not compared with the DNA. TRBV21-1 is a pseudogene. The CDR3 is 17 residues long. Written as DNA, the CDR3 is TGTGCCAGCAGCAAAGCGGCGGCTAGCGGAGACTACAATGAGCAGTTCTTC. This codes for CASSKAAASGDYNEQFF.

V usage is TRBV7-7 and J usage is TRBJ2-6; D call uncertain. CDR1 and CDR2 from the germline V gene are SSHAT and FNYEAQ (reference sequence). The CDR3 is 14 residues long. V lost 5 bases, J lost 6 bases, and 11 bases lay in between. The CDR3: CASSPSLSANVLTF. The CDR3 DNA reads TGTGCCAGCAGCCCGAGTCTGTCGGCCAACGTCCTGACTTTC.

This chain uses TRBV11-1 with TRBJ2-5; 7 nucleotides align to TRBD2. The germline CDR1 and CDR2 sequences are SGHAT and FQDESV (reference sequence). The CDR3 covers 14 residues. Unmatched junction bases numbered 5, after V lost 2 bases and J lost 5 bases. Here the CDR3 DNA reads TGTGCCAGCAGCTTAATCAGACTAGCCGAGACCCAGTACTTC. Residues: CASSLIRLAETQYF.

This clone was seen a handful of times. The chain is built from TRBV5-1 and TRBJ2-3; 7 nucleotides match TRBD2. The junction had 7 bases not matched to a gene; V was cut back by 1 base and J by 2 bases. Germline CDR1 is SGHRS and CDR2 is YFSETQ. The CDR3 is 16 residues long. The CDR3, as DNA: TGCGCCAGCAGCTTGAGCGGGGCCGGTGACACAGATACGCAGTATTTT. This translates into CASSLSGAGDTDTQYF.

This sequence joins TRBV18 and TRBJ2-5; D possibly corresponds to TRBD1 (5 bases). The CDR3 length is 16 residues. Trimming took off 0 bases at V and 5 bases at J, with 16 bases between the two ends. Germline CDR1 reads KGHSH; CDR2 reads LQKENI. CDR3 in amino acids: CASSPPIGQGVETQYF. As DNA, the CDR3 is TGTGCCAGCTCACCACCGATCGGCCAGGGTGTCGAGACCCAGTACTTC.

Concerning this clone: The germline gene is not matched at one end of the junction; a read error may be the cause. The CDR3 DNA sequence: TGTGCCAGCAGCCCCGTCGAGGGGGCGCTTGTCTTC. This codes for CASSPVEGALVF. The rearrangement uses TRBV6-5 and TRBJ2-1; TRBD1 matches 7 bases. Per the germline V gene, CDR1 is MNHEY and CDR2 is SVGAGI. This CDR3 comprises 12 residues.

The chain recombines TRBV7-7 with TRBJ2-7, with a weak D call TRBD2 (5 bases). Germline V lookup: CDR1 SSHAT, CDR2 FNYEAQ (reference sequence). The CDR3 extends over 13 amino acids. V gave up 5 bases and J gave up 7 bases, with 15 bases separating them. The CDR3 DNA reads TGTGCCAGCAGCCTTAACGGGGTCGGGGAGCAGTACTTC. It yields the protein CASSLNGVGEQYF.

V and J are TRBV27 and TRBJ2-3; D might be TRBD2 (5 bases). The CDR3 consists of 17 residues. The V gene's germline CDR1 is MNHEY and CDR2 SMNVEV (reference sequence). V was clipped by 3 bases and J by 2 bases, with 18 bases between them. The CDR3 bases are TGTGCCAGCAGTTTGGTAGGTGGGAGCGCCTTCACAGATACGCAGTATTTT. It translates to CASSLVGGSAFTDTQYF.

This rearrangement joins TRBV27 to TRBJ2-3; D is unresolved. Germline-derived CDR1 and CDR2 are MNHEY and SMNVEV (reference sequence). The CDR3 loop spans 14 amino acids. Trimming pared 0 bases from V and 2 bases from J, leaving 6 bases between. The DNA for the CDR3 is TGTGCCAGCAGTTTATCGTTCTACACAGATACGCAGTATTTT. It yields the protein CASSLSFYTDTQYF.

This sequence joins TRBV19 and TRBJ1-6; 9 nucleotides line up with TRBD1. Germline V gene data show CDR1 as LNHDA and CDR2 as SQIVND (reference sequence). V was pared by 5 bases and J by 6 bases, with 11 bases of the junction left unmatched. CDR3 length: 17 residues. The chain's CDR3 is CASSFSLPGQGNSPLHF. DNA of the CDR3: TGTGCCAGTAGTTTCAGCCTCCCGGGACAGGGTAATTCACCCCTCCACTTT.

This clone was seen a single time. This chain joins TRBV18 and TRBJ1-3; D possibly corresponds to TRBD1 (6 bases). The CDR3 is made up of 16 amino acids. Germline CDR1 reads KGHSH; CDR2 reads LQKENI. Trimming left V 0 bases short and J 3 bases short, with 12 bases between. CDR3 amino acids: CASSPPQGPFGNTIYF. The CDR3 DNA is TGTGCCAGCTCACCACCGCAGGGGCCGTTTGGAAACACCATATATTTT.

The CDR3 spells CASSQPGNSLLYGYTF. CDR3 DNA: TGTGCCAGCAGCCAACCAGGCAACAGCCTCCTCTATGGCTACACCTTC. The rearrangement joins TRBV3-1 (or the pseudogene TRBV3-2) to TRBJ1-2; unclear D gene. Per the germline V gene, CDR1 is LGHDT and CDR2 is YNNKEL (reference sequence). V dropped 2 bases and J dropped 4 bases, with 17 bases sitting between them. CDR3 size: 16 residues.

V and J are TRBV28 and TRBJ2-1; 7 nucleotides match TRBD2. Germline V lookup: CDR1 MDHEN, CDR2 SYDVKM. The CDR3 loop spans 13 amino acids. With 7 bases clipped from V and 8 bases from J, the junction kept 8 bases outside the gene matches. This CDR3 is CASIGLDRHEQFF. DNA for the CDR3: TGTGCCAGCATTGGACTAGATCGTCATGAGCAGTTCTTC. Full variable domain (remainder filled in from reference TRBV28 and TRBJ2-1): DVKVTQSSRYLVKRTGEKVFLECVQDMDHENMFWYRQDPGLGLRLIYFSYDVKMKEKGDIPEGYSVSREKKERFSLILESASTNQTSMYLCASIGLDRHEQFFGPGTRLTVL.

The CDR3 reads CASSLLAGGTYNEQFF. As DNA, the CDR3 is TGTGCCAGCAGCTTACTCGCGGGCGGAACCTACAATGAGCAGTTCTTC. The chain carries TRBV11-2 and TRBJ2-1, with D possibly TRBD2 on 5 matching bases. V lost 2 bases to trimming and J lost 2 bases, with 13 bases between them. CDR1 and CDR2 from the germline V gene are SGHAT and FQNNGV. This CDR3 comprises 16 residues. Full variable domain (missing parts from reference TRBV11-2 and TRBJ2-1): EAGVAQSPRYKIIEKRQSVAFWCNPISGHATLYWYQQILGQGPKLLIQFQNNGVVDDSQLPKDRFSAERLKGVDSTLKIQPAKLEDSAVYLCASSLLAGGTYNEQFFGPGTRLTVL.

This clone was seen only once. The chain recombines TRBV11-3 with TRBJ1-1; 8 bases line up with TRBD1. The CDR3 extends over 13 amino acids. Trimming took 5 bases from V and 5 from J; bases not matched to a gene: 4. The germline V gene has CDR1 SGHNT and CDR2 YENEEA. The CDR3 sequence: CASSQGARTEAFF. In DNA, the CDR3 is TGTGCCAGCAGCCAGGGGGCGCGGACTGAAGCTTTCTTT.

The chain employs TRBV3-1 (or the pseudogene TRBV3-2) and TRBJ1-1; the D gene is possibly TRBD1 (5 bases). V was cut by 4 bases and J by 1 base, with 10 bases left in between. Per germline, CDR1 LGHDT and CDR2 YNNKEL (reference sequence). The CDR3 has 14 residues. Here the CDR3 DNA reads TGTGCCAGCAGCCGCCCGACAGAGAACACTGAAGCTTTCTTT. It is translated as CASSRPTENTEAFF.

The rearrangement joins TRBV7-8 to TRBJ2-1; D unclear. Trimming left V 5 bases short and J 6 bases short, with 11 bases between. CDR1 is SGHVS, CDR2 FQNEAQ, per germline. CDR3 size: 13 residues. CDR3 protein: CASSLLLGNEQFF. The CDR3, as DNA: TGTGCCAGCAGCCTACTCCTAGGCAATGAGCAGTTCTTC.

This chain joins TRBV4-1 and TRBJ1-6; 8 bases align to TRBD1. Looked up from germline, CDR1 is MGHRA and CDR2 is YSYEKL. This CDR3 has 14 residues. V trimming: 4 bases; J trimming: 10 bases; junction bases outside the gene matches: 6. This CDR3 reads CASSRGQGDSPLHF. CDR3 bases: TGCGCCAGCAGCCGAGGACAGGGAGACTCACCCCTCCACTTT.

The CDR3 loop reads CAISDSGARSTDTQYF. CDR3 DNA: TGTGCCATCAGTGACAGCGGGGCCAGGAGCACAGATACGCAGTATTTT. This chain connects TRBV10-3 to TRBJ2-3, with TRBD2 matching over 7 bases. V shed 3 bases, J shed 0 bases, and the junction held 6 bases outside the gene matches. Germline V gene data show CDR1 as ENHRY and CDR2 as SYGVKD. The CDR3 extends over 16 amino acids.